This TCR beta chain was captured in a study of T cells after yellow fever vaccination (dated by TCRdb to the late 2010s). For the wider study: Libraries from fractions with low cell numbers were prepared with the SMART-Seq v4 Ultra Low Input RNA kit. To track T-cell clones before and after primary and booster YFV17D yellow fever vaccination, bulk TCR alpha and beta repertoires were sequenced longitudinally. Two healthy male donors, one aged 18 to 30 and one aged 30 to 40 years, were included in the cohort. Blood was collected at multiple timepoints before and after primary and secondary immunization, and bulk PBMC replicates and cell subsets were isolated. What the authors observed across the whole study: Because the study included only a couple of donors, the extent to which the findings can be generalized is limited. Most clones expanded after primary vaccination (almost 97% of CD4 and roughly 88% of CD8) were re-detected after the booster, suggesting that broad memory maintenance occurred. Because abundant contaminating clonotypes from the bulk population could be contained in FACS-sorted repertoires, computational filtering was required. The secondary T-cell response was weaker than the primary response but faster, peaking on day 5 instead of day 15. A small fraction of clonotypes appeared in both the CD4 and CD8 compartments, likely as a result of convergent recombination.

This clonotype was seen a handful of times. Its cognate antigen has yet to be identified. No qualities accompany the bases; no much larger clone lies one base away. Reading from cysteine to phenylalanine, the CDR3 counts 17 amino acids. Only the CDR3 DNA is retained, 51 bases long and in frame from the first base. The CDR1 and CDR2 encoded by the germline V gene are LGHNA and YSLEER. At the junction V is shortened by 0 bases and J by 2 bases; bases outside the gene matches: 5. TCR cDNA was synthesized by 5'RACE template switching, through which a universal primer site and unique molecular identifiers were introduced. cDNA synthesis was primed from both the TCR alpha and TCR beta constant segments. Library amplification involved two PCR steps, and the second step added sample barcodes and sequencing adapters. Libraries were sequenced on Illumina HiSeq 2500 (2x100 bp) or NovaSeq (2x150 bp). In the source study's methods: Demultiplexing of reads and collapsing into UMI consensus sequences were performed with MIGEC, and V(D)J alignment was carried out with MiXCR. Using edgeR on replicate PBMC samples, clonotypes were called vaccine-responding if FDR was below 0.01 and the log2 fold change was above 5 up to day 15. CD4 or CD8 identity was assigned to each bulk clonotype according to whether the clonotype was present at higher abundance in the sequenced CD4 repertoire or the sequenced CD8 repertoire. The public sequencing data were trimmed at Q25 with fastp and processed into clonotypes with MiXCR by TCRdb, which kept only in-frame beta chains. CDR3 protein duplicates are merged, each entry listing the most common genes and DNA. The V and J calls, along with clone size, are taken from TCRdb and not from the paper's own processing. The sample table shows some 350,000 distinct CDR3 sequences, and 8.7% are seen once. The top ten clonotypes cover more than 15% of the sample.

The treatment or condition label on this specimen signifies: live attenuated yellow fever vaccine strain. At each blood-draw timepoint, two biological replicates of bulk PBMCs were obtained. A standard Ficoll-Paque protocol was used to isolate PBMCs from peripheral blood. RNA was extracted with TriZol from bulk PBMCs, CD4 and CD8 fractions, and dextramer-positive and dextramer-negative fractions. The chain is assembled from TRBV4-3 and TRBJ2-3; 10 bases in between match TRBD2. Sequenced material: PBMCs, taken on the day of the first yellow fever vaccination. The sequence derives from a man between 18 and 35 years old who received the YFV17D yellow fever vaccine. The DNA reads TGCGCCAGCAGCCAAGATGGGCTAGCGGGGGCCACAGATACGCAGTATTTT. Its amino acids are CASSQDGLAGATDTQYF.